These T cell receptor beta chains were read from a single sample in a study of glioma-infiltrating T cells after dendritic cell vaccination. Sequencing was performed with immunoSEQ multiplex PCR; in TCRdb, only in-frame clones are kept and a portion is missing. The sample has fewer than 85,000 clones; around 86% are singletons. The material sequenced was blood, taken before dendritic cell vaccination. Source of these receptors: a human donor with glioblastoma. CDR3s include the opening cysteine and the closing phenylalanine or tryptophan. A D gene is named only where the DNA matches it firmly. Only part of the rows carry a size: once, few, many, or a class if the clone is expanded.

V gene: TRBV6-5
D gene: NA
J gene: TRBJ2-3
clone size: NA
CDR3 protein: CASSYSPGQFTDTQYF
CDR3 DNA: TGTGCCAGCAGTTACTCACCCGGACAGTTCACAGATACGCAGTATTTT

V gene: TRBV25-1
D gene: TRBD1
J gene: TRBJ1-1
clone size: NA
CDR3 protein: CASRTGDTEAFF
CDR3 DNA: TGTGCCAGCCGGACAGGGGACACTGAAGCTTTCTTT

V gene: TRBV5-4
D gene: NA
J gene: TRBJ1-2
clone size: NA
CDR3 protein: CASSSDSYGYTF
CDR3 DNA: TGTGCCAGCAGCTCTGACAGCTATGGCTACACCTTC

V gene: TRBV7-2
D gene: NA
J gene: TRBJ1-1
clone size: NA
CDR3 protein: CASSLQGVGTEAFF
CDR3 DNA: TGTGCCAGCAGCCTACAGGGTGTTGGGACTGAAGCTTTCTTT

V gene: TRBV19
D gene: NA
J gene: TRBJ2-1
clone size: NA
CDR3 protein: CASSSTGYNEQFF
CDR3 DNA: TGTGCCAGTAGCTCAACGGGTTACAATGAGCAGTTCTTC

V gene: TRBV5-1
D gene: NA
J gene: TRBJ1-5
clone size: once
CDR3 protein: CASSPNPGQFEPQHF
CDR3 DNA: TGCGCCAGCAGCCCTAACCCCGGACAGTTTGAGCCCCAGCATTTT

V gene: TRBV9
D gene: NA
J gene: TRBJ2-2
clone size: NA
CDR3 protein: CASSVEGNTGELFF
CDR3 DNA: TGTGCCAGCAGCGTGGAGGGGAACACCGGGGAGCTGTTTTTT

V gene: TRBV10-3
D gene: NA
J gene: TRBJ2-5
clone size: NA
CDR3 protein: CAISETLEQETQYF
CDR3 DNA: TGTGCCATCAGTGAGACACTAGAACAAGAGACCCAGTACTTC

V gene: TRBV5-1
D gene: NA
J gene: TRBJ2-7
clone size: NA
CDR3 protein: CASSLAGGAPYEQYF
CDR3 DNA: TGCGCCAGCAGCTTGGCCGGCGGAGCCCCCTACGAGCAGTACTTC

V gene: TRBV7-9
D gene: NA
J gene: TRBJ2-7
clone size: NA
CDR3 protein: CASSFAGHSYEQYF
CDR3 DNA: TGTGCCAGCAGCTTTGCTGGACATTCCTACGAGCAGTACTTC

V gene: TRBV1
D gene: NA
J gene: TRBJ1-6
clone size: once
CDR3 protein: CTSSRTPTGHCSPLHF
CDR3 DNA: TGCACCAGCAGCCGCACCCCGACAGGCCATTGTTCACCCCTCCACTTT

V gene: TRBV9
D gene: NA
J gene: TRBJ1-5
clone size: once
CDR3 protein: CASSASTELYQPQHF
CDR3 DNA: TGTGCCAGCAGCGCTTCGACAGAGTTATATCAGCCCCAGCATTTT

V gene: TRBV25-1
D gene: TRBD1
J gene: TRBJ1-1
clone size: NA
CDR3 protein: CASSEVRTGGNTEAFF
CDR3 DNA: TGTGCCAGCAGTGAAGTTAGGACAGGGGGGAACACTGAAGCTTTCTTT

V gene: TRBV7-2
D gene: TRBD2
J gene: TRBJ2-2
clone size: NA
CDR3 protein: CASTLRTSGATVGTGELFF
CDR3 DNA: TGTGCCAGCACCCTACGGACTAGCGGGGCCACTGTGGGCACCGGGGAGCTGTTTTTT

V gene: TRBV5-1
D gene: NA
J gene: TRBJ2-7
clone size: NA
CDR3 protein: CASSPWASDGERDEQYF
CDR3 DNA: TGCGCCAGCAGCCCATGGGCATCCGACGGAGAGAGGGACGAGCAGTACTTC

V gene: TRBV7-2
D gene: TRBD2
J gene: TRBJ2-7
clone size: NA
CDR3 protein: CASSPGLAGYEQYF
CDR3 DNA: TGTGCCAGCAGCCCGGGACTAGCGGGCTACGAGCAGTACTTC

V gene: TRBV5-6
D gene: NA
J gene: TRBJ2-7
clone size: NA
CDR3 protein: CASSLVVANEQYF
CDR3 DNA: TGTGCCAGCAGCTTGGTGGTAGCGAACGAGCAGTACTTC

V gene: TRBV27
D gene: NA
J gene: TRBJ2-7
clone size: NA
CDR3 protein: CASSLGRPYEQYF
CDR3 DNA: TGTGCCAGCAGTTTGGGGAGGCCCTACGAGCAGTACTTC

V gene: TRBV7-2
D gene: NA
J gene: TRBJ1-5
clone size: NA
CDR3 protein: CASSPNGPQPQHF
CDR3 DNA: TGTGCCAGCAGCCCCAATGGGCCCCAGCCCCAGCATTTT

V gene: TRBV2
D gene: NA
J gene: TRBJ1-5
clone size: NA
CDR3 protein: CASTQYPVDQPQHF
CDR3 DNA: TGTGCCAGCACCCAGTATCCCGTCGATCAGCCCCAGCATTTT

V gene: TRBV30
D gene: NA
J gene: TRBJ1-6
clone size: NA
CDR3 protein: CAWNQGYNSPLHF
CDR3 DNA: TGTGCCTGGAACCAGGGGTATAATTCACCCCTCCACTTT

V gene: TRBV7-2
D gene: NA
J gene: TRBJ2-6
clone size: NA
CDR3 protein: CASSFGGSGANVLTF
CDR3 DNA: TGTGCCAGCAGCTTCGGGGGATCTGGGGCCAACGTCCTGACTTTC

V gene: TRBV6-5
D gene: NA
J gene: TRBJ1-6
clone size: NA
CDR3 protein: CASSYSSNFRNSPLHF
CDR3 DNA: TGTGCCAGCAGTTACTCGTCGAATTTTCGGAATTCACCCCTCCACTTT

V gene: TRBV5-1
D gene: NA
J gene: TRBJ2-6
clone size: NA
CDR3 protein: CASSLAGAGANVLTF
CDR3 DNA: TGCGCCAGCAGCTTGGCGGGGGCTGGGGCCAACGTCCTGACTTTC

V gene: TRBV9
D gene: NA
J gene: TRBJ1-5
clone size: NA
CDR3 protein: CASSVDTGNQPQHF
CDR3 DNA: TGTGCCAGCAGCGTAGATACAGGCAATCAGCCCCAGCATTTT

V gene: TRBV10-3
D gene: TRBD1
J gene: TRBJ1-6
clone size: NA
CDR3 protein: CAISESIWDSTSSPLHF
CDR3 DNA: TGTGCCATCAGTGAGTCGATTTGGGACAGCACCTCTTCACCCCTCCACTTT

V gene: TRBV9
D gene: NA
J gene: TRBJ1-5
clone size: NA
CDR3 protein: CASSGPGEEQPQHF
CDR3 DNA: TGTGCCAGCAGCGGGCCGGGAGAGGAACAGCCCCAGCATTTT

V gene: TRBV15
D gene: NA
J gene: TRBJ2-3
clone size: NA
CDR3 protein: CATSITAGALDTQYF
CDR3 DNA: TGTGCCACCAGCATAACAGCAGGGGCTCTGGATACGCAGTATTTT

V gene: TRBV9
D gene: NA
J gene: TRBJ1-2
clone size: NA
CDR3 protein: CASSFTGGGGYGYTF
CDR3 DNA: TGTGCCAGCAGCTTTACAGGCGGTGGTGGTTATGGCTACACCTTC

V gene: TRBV6-6
D gene: NA
J gene: TRBJ2-1
clone size: NA
CDR3 protein: CASSRDSEQFF
CDR3 DNA: TGTGCCAGCAGTAGAGATTCTGAGCAGTTCTTC

V gene: TRBV5-4
D gene: TRBD1
J gene: TRBJ2-4
clone size: NA
CDR3 protein: CASSLQGEAKNIQYF
CDR3 DNA: TGTGCCAGCAGCTTACAGGGGGAAGCCAAAAACATTCAGTACTTC

V gene: TRBV7-2
D gene: TRBD1
J gene: TRBJ1-2
clone size: NA
CDR3 protein: CASSWGTGMNGYTF
CDR3 DNA: TGTGCCAGCAGCTGGGGGACAGGGATGAATGGCTACACCTTC

V gene: TRBV7-3
D gene: NA
J gene: TRBJ2-7
clone size: few
CDR3 protein: CASSPTDSRIEQYF
CDR3 DNA: TGTGCCAGCAGCCCGACGGACAGTCGTATCGAGCAGTACTTC

V gene: TRBV5-8
D gene: NA
J gene: TRBJ1-5
clone size: NA
CDR3 protein: CASSLGVNSNQPQHF
CDR3 DNA: TGTGCCAGCAGCTTGGGAGTTAATAGCAATCAGCCCCAGCATTTT

V gene: TRBV6-1
D gene: NA
J gene: TRBJ1-5
clone size: NA
CDR3 protein: CASSGVDSYYSNQPQHF
CDR3 DNA: TGTGCCAGCAGTGGGGTGGACAGTTATTATAGCAATCAGCCCCAGCATTTT

V gene: TRBV27
D gene: NA
J gene: TRBJ2-2
clone size: NA
CDR3 protein: CASSFREGGELFF
CDR3 DNA: TGTGCCAGCAGTTTCAGGGAAGGCGGGGAGCTGTTTTTT

V gene: TRBV5-4
D gene: NA
J gene: TRBJ1-6
clone size: NA
CDR3 protein: CASSLDSSTLFNSPLHF
CDR3 DNA: TGTGCCAGCAGCTTGGACAGCAGTACACTGTTTAATTCACCCCTCCACTTT

V gene: TRBV5-6
D gene: TRBD1
J gene: TRBJ1-2
clone size: NA
CDR3 protein: CASTKKDRVEGGYTF
CDR3 DNA: TGTGCCAGCACTAAGAAGGACAGGGTCGAAGGTGGCTACACCTTC

V gene: TRBV7-2
D gene: TRBD1
J gene: TRBJ2-7
clone size: NA
CDR3 protein: CASSLEQGAIHYEQYF
CDR3 DNA: TGTGCCAGCAGCTTGGAACAGGGGGCGATACATTACGAGCAGTACTTC

V gene: TRBV2
D gene: TRBD2
J gene: TRBJ2-2
clone size: NA
CDR3 protein: CASSNGLAGPGELFF
CDR3 DNA: TGTGCCAGCAGTAATGGACTAGCGGGGCCCGGGGAGCTGTTTTTT

V gene: TRBV4-2
D gene: NA
J gene: TRBJ2-7
clone size: NA
CDR3 protein: CASSSGEVGSYEQYF
CDR3 DNA: TGTGCCAGCAGTTCGGGGGAGGTCGGCTCCTACGAGCAGTACTTC

V gene: TRBV7-7
D gene: TRBD1
J gene: TRBJ2-2
clone size: NA
CDR3 protein: CASSVQGSGELFF
CDR3 DNA: TGTGCCAGCAGCGTACAGGGGTCCGGGGAGCTGTTTTTT

V gene: TRBV7-2
D gene: NA
J gene: TRBJ2-7
clone size: NA
CDR3 protein: CASSLVGDGHEQYF
CDR3 DNA: TGTGCCAGCAGCTTAGTGGGCGACGGCCACGAGCAGTACTTC

V gene: TRBV6-1
D gene: TRBD1
J gene: TRBJ1-4
clone size: NA
CDR3 protein: CASSERQGVTNEKLFF
CDR3 DNA: TGTGCCAGCAGCGAACGACAGGGGGTCACTAATGAAAAACTGTTTTTT

V gene: TRBV5-6
D gene: TRBD1
J gene: TRBJ2-7
clone size: NA
CDR3 protein: CASSLEGRTGGYEQYF
CDR3 DNA: TGTGCCAGCAGCTTGGAGGGCCGGACAGGGGGCTACGAGCAGTACTTC

V gene: TRBV12-5
D gene: NA
J gene: TRBJ2-7
clone size: once
CDR3 protein: CASGLDSSYEQYF
CDR3 DNA: TGTGCTAGTGGTTTGGACAGCTCCTACGAGCAGTACTTC

V gene: TRBV19
D gene: NA
J gene: TRBJ2-7
clone size: few
CDR3 protein: CASGPSTGLYEQYF
CDR3 DNA: TGTGCCAGTGGACCTTCGACAGGACTCTACGAGCAGTACTTC

V gene: TRBV30
D gene: NA
J gene: TRBJ1-2
clone size: NA
CDR3 protein: CAYRTGGYGYTF
CDR3 DNA: TGTGCCTATCGAACGGGGGGCTATGGCTACACCTTC

V gene: TRBV5-4
D gene: NA
J gene: TRBJ1-2
clone size: NA
CDR3 protein: CASSPAGTDYGYTF
CDR3 DNA: TGTGCCAGCAGCCCCGCGGGGACGGACTATGGCTACACCTTC

V gene: TRBV20-1
D gene: NA
J gene: TRBJ2-7
clone size: NA
CDR3 protein: CSARDNYEQYF
CDR3 DNA: TGCAGTGCTAGAGACAACTACGAGCAGTACTTC

V gene: TRBV6-1
D gene: NA
J gene: TRBJ1-1
clone size: NA
CDR3 protein: CASSERGRATEAFF
CDR3 DNA: TGTGCCAGCAGTGAAAGGGGGAGGGCGACTGAAGCTTTCTTT

V gene: TRBV18
D gene: NA
J gene: TRBJ2-3
clone size: NA
CDR3 protein: CASSPYRGGGSTDTQYF
CDR3 DNA: TGTGCCAGCTCACCCTACCGGGGAGGGGGGAGCACAGATACGCAGTATTTT

V gene: TRBV19
D gene: NA
J gene: TRBJ1-1
clone size: NA
CDR3 protein: CASRMGPYTEAFF
CDR3 DNA: TGTGCCAGCAGAATGGGGCCCTACACTGAAGCTTTCTTT

V gene: TRBV29-1
D gene: NA
J gene: TRBJ1-3
clone size: NA
CDR3 protein: CSVEAGNAAGNTIYF
CDR3 DNA: TGCAGCGTTGAGGCAGGAAATGCCGCCGGAAACACCATATATTTT

V gene: TRBV5-6
D gene: NA
J gene: TRBJ1-2
clone size: NA
CDR3 protein: CASSLGLRPYGYTF
CDR3 DNA: TGTGCCAGCAGCTTGGGACTCCGCCCCTATGGCTACACCTTC

V gene: TRBV25-1
D gene: NA
J gene: TRBJ2-2
clone size: NA
CDR3 protein: CASSVQGNTGELFF
CDR3 DNA: TGTGCCAGCAGCGTACAGGGGAACACCGGGGAGCTGTTTTTT

V gene: TRBV19
D gene: NA
J gene: TRBJ1-5
clone size: NA
CDR3 protein: CASKTGLDQPQHF
CDR3 DNA: TGTGCCAGTAAGACAGGACTTGATCAGCCCCAGCATTTT

V gene: TRBV7-6
D gene: NA
J gene: TRBJ2-3
clone size: NA
CDR3 protein: CASSLAQDTQYF
CDR3 DNA: TGTGCCAGCAGCTTAGCCCAAGATACGCAGTATTTT

V gene: TRBV7-9
D gene: NA
J gene: TRBJ1-5
clone size: few
CDR3 protein: CASSQFNQPQHF
CDR3 DNA: TGTGCCAGCAGCCAATTCAATCAGCCCCAGCATTTT